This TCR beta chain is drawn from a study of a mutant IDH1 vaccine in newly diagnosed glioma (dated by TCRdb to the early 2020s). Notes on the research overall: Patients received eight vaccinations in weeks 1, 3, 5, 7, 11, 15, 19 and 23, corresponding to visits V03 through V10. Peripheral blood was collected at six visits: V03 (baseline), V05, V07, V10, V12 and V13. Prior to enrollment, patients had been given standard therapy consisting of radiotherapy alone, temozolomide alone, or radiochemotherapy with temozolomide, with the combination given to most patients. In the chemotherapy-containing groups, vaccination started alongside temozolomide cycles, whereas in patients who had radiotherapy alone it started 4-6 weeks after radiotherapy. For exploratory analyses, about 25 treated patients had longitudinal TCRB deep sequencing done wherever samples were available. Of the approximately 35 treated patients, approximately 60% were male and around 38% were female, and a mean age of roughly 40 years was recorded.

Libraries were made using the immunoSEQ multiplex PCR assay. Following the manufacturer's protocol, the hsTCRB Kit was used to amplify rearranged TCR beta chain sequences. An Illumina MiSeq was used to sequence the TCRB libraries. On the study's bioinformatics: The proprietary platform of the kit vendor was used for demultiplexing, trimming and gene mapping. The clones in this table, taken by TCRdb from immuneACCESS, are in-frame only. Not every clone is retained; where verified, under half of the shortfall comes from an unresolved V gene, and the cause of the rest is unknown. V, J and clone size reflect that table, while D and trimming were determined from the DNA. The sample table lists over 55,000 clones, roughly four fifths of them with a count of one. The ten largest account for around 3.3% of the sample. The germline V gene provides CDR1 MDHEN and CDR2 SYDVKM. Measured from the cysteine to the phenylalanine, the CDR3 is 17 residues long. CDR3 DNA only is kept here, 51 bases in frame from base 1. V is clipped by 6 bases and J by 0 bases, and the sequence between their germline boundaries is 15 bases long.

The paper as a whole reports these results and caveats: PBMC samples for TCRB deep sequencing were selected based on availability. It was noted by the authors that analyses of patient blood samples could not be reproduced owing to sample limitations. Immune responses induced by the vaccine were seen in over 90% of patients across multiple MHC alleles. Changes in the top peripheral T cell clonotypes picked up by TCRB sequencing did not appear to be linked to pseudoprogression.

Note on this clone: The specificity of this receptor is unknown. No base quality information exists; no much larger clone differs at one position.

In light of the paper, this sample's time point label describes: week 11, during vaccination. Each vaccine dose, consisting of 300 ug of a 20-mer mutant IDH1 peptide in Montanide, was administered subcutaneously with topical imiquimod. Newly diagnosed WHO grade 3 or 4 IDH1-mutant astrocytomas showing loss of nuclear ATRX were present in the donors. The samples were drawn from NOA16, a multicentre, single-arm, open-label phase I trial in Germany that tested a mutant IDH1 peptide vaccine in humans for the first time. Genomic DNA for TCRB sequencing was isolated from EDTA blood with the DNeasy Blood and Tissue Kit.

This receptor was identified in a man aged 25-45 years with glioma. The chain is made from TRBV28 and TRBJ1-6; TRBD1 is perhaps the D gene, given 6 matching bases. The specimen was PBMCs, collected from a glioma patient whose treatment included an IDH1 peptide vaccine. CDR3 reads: CASREPGQFSYNSPLHF. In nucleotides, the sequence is TGTGCCAGCAGAGAACCGGGACAATTCTCCTATAATTCACCCCTCCACTTT.